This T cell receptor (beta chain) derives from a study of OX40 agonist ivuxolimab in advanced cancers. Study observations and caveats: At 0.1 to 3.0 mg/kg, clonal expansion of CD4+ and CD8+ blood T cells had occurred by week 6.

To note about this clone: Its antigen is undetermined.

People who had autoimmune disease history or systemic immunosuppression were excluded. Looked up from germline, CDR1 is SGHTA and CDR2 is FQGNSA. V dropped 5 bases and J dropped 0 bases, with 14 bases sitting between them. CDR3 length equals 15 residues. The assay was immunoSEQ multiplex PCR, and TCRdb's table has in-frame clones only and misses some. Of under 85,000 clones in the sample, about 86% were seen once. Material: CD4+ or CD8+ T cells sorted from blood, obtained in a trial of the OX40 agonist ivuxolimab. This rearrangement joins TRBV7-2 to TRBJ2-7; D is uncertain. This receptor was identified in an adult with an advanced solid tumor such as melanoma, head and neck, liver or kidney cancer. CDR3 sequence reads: CASSPRTVSSYEQYF. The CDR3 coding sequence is TGTGCCAGCAGCCCCCGGACCGTTAGCTCCTACGAGCAGTACTTC.